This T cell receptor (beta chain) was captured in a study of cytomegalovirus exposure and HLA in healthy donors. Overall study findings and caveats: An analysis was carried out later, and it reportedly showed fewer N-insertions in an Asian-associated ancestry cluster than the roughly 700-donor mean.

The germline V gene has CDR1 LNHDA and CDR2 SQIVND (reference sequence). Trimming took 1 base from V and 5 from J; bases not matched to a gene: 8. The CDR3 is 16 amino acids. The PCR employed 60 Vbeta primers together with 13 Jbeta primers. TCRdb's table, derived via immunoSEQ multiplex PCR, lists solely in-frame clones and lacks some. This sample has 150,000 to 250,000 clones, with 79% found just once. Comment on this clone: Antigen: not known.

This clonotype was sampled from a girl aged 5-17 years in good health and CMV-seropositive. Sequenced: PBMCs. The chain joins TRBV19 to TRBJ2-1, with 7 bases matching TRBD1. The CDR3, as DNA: TGTGCCAGTAGTATAGTCGGGACAGCTGTCCACAATGAGCAGTTCTTC. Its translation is CASSIVGTAVHNEQFF.